These 17 T cell receptor beta chains originate from one sample sequenced in a study of T-cell reconstitution after alpha-beta-depleted transplantation in children. Preparation of the TCRbeta library used unique molecular identifiers. TCRdb passed the PCR reads through MiXCR, listing each CDR3 protein once. The sample lists roughly 110,000 distinct CDR3 sequences; 10% were seen once. The sequenced sample was PBMCs, obtained before TCRalphabeta/CD19-depleted stem cell transplant. The receptors derive from a boy aged 2 to 9 with acute lymphoblastic leukemia, due to receive a stem cell transplant.

The CDR3 here is CSASRGAGGDRDTQYF. The CDR3 bases are TGCAGTGCTAGCCGTGGGGCGGGAGGAGATAGAGATACGCAGTATTTT. The chain carries TRBV20-1 and TRBJ2-3; TRBD2 agrees at 8 bases. The length of the CDR3 is 16 residues. Germline trimming cut 3 bases from V and 5 bases from J; bases unmatched to any gene: 13. CDR1 is DFQATT and CDR2 is SNEGSKA in the germline V gene (reference sequence).

This clonotype appeared a few times. The rearrangement joins TRBV24-1 to TRBJ2-1; no reliable D call. V lost 2 bases and J lost 8, with 15 bases in between. The CDR3 runs to 15 residues. Per the germline V gene, CDR1 is KGHDR and CDR2 is SFDVKD. The CDR3 DNA reads as TGTGCCACCAGTGATTCCCGTAGGGTAGGGTATGAGCAGTTCTTC. This gives the protein CATSDSRRVGYEQFF.

This clonotype appeared a few times. V usage is TRBV9 and J usage is TRBJ2-2; D is perhaps TRBD1 or TRBD2 (5 bases each). CDR1 SGDLS and CDR2 YYNGEE come from the germline V gene. Trimming shortened V by 4 bases and J by 2 bases, and 12 bases separated the two germline ends. This CDR3 region has 15 residues. CDR3 residues: CASSPQDLNTGELFF. CDR3 DNA: TGTGCCAGCAGCCCACAGGACTTAAACACCGGGGAGCTGTTTTTT.

Ten or more counts support this clonotype. The chain uses TRBV3-1 and TRBJ2-7; perhaps TRBD2 as D (5 bases). The length of the CDR3 is 11 residues. In germline, CDR1 is LGHDT, CDR2 YNNKEL (reference sequence). The V gene lost 5 bases and the J gene lost 4 bases, with 6 bases spanning the gap. CDR3 amino acids: CASSGGYEQYF. The CDR3 DNA follows: TGTGCCAGCAGCGGAGGATACGAGCAGTACTTC.

With regard to this clonotype: Being one base from a much bigger clone, this may be a read error. The rearrangement joins TRBV5-1 to TRBJ2-5; no definite D call. This CDR3 has 13 residues. The germline CDR1 and CDR2 sequences are SGHRS and YFSETQ. CDR3 in amino acids: CPSSFGEWETQYF. The CDR3 nucleotides are TGCCCCAGCAGTTTCGGCGAGTGGGAGACCCAGTACTTC.

This clonotype occurred many times. V and J are TRBV6-5 and TRBJ2-7, with TRBD2 matching 7 bases. Losses at the gene ends were 5 bases for V and 5 bases for J; bases not matched to a gene: 9. Germline CDR1 MNHEY, CDR2 SVGAGI. The CDR3 runs 14 residues. The CDR3 nucleotides read TGTGCCAGCAGTCAGGGAGGGACTCGGGACGAGCAGTACTTC. Its translation: CASSQGGTRDEQYF.

V gene TRBV5-1 combines with J gene TRBJ2-2, with 7 bases matching TRBD2. CDR3 length: 16 amino acids. The V and J ends lost 2 bases and 2 bases, in that order; junction bases with no gene match: 6. In germline, CDR1 is SGHRS, CDR2 YFSETQ. The CDR3 sequence: CASSLRLAVNTGELFF. CDR3 coding DNA: TGCGCCAGCAGCTTAAGGCTAGCGGTAAACACCGGGGAGCTGTTTTTT.

The sample holds many counts of this clonotype. The V call is TRBV12-3 or TRBV12-4, the J call TRBJ2-5; D is perhaps TRBD2 (6 bases). Trimming cost V 3 bases and J 1 base, with 9 bases left between them. CDR3 length: 14 residues. The CDR3 coding sequence is TGTGCCAGCAGTTTCCTGGGGGGCCAAGAGACCCAGTACTTC. This translates into CASSFLGGQETQYF.

A few counts support this clonotype. V is TRBV5-1 and J is TRBJ2-7; TRBD2 matches at 13 bases. Germline loops: CDR1 SGHRS, CDR2 YFSETQ. J was trimmed by 3 bases and V by 1 base; bases with no gene match: 7. This CDR3 is 17 amino acids long. CDR3 in DNA: TGCGCCAGCAGCTTGAGGGGACTAGCGGGGTCGAACTACGAGCAGTACTTC. This encodes CASSLRGLAGSNYEQYF. The full variable domain, its missing parts supplied by reference TRBV5-1 and TRBJ2-7, is KAGVTQTPRYLIKTRGQQVTLSCSPISGHRSVSWYQQTPGQGLQFLFEYFSETQRNKGNFPGRFSGRQFSNSRSEMNVSTLELGDSALYLCASSLRGLAGSNYEQYFGPGTRLTVT.

Many counts were recorded for this clonotype. The chain uses TRBV3-1 and TRBJ2-7; D gene ambiguous. V was trimmed by 1 base and J by 2 bases, leaving 12 bases between them. Germline CDR1 reads LGHDT; CDR2 reads YNNKEL (reference sequence). The CDR3 length is 15 residues. The CDR3 region is CASSQVQTSAYEQYF. CDR3 in DNA: TGTGCCAGCAGCCAAGTGCAGACTTCCGCCTACGAGCAGTACTTC.

This clonotype turned up a few times. V and J are TRBV5-1 and TRBJ1-1, with 8 positions matching TRBD1. Germline CDR1 reads SGHRS; CDR2 reads YFSETQ. The V gene end was trimmed by 8 bases and the J gene end by 3 bases; junction bases not matched to a gene: 3. This CDR3 has 12 amino acids. The CDR3 region is CASSTGDTEAFF. For the CDR3, the DNA is TGCGCCAGTTCGACAGGGGACACTGAAGCTTTCTTT. Together with reference TRBV5-1 and TRBJ1-1, the CDR3 gives the full variable domain: KAGVTQTPRYLIKTRGQQVTLSCSPISGHRSVSWYQQTPGQGLQFLFEYFSETQRNKGNFPGRFSGRQFSNSRSEMNVSTLELGDSALYLCASSTGDTEAFFGQGTRLTVV.

This clonotype was detected ten times or more. The chain combines TRBV30 with TRBJ2-5; TRBD1 is a possible D gene (5 bases). This CDR3 comprises 13 residues. V was pared by 0 bases and J by 5 bases, with 10 bases between. The germline V gene encodes CDR1 GTSNPN and CDR2 SVGIG (reference sequence). DNA of the CDR3: TGTGCCTGGAGTGTAGTAGGGGTGGAGACCCAGTACTTC. It is translated as CAWSVVGVETQYF.

This clonotype has just a few counts. This rearrangement joins TRBV11-2 to TRBJ1-2; 8 nucleotides agree with TRBD1. CDR1 is SGHAT, CDR2 FQNNGV, per germline. This CDR3 is 17 amino acids long. V shed 3 bases, J shed 6 bases, and the junction held 15 bases outside the gene matches. The CDR3 nucleotides read TGTGCCAGCAGCTTCTCCCCTTGGACAGGGCTGCGGGATGGCTACACCTTC. It specifies CASSFSPWTGLRDGYTF.

The CDR3 DNA follows: TGTGCCAGCAGCCAAGGAGGGGGAGTGGACACCGAGCAGTACTTC. It translates to CASSQGGGVDTEQYF. This chain connects TRBV3-1 to TRBJ2-7; possible D gene TRBD1, 6 bases. Germline-derived CDR1 and CDR2 are LGHDT and YNNKEL (reference sequence). This CDR3 contains 15 residues. Trimming stripped 1 base from V and 6 bases from J, with 16 bases between.

The genes are TRBV7-9 and TRBJ2-5, with D unclear. This CDR3 has 11 residues. Deletions cut 7 bases from V and 5 bases from J, with 8 bases between. Looked up from germline, CDR1 is SEHNR and CDR2 is FQNEAQ (reference sequence). The CDR3 is CASTGLETQYF. The CDR3 DNA reads as TGTGCCAGCACCGGGTTGGAGACCCAGTACTTC.

The chain employs TRBV20-1 and TRBJ1-4; the D gene is possibly TRBD1 (6 bases). The CDR3 runs to 12 residues. CDR1 is DFQATT and CDR2 is SNEGSKA in the germline V gene (reference sequence). CDR3 protein: CGGGGAGEKLFF. The CDR3, as DNA: TGCGGAGGAGGGGGGGCAGGGGAAAAACTGTTTTTT.

This clonotype showed up many times. The V and J genes are TRBV12-3 or TRBV12-4 and TRBJ2-7, with TRBD1 as a possible D gene (6 bases). The CDR3 length is 13 residues. The V end lost 2 bases, the J end lost 3 bases, and 8 bases lay between the germline ends. As DNA, the CDR3 is TGTGCCAGCAGTTTAATGGACAGCTACGAGCAGTACTTC. As protein: CASSLMDSYEQYF.